This TCR beta chain stems from a study of blood T cell repertoires in COVID-19. Turning to the study itself: Sources were T cells, B-cell-depleted T cells, or PBMCs; the material itself was cDNA or gDNA.

This clone was detected once. Profiled with immunoSEQ multiplex PCR; TCRdb holds only in-frame clones, not every one. This table has about 190,000 clones, around 90% appearing once. The CDR3 contains 16 residues. Germline CDR1 and CDR2: SGHRS and YFSETQ. Trimming cost V 4 bases and J 2 bases, with 19 bases left between them. This clonotype was obtained from a man aged 40-55 years with acute or convalescent COVID-19. Sequencing was done on a sample of peripheral blood. The V call is TRBV5-1, the J call TRBJ2-7; D perhaps matches TRBD1 (6 bases). CDR3 amino acids: CASSPEQGWDTYEQYF. DNA of the CDR3: TGCGCCAGCAGCCCTGAGCAGGGGTGGGACACCTACGAGCAGTACTTC.